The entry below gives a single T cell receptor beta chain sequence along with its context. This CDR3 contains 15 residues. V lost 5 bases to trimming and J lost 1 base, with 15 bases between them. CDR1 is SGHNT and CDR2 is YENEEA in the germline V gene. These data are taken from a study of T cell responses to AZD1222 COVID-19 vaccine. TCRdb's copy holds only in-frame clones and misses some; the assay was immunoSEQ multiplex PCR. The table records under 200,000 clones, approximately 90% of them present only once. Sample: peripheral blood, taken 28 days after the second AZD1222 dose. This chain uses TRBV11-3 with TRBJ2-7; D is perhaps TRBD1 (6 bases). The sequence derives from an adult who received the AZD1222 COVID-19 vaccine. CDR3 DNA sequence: TGTGCCAGCAGCAAGGACAGCGGTCCTTCCTACGAGCAGTACTTC. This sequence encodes CASSKDSGPSYEQYF.